This TCR beta chain derives from a study of molecular identifiers for immune sequencing clone quantification. In this sample, this clonotype turned up a few times. Its antigen remains unidentified. TCRdb analysed the PCR reads with MiXCR anew, one entry per CDR3 protein. The repertoire holds approximately 550,000 distinct CDR3 sequences, with about 21% as singletons. The V gene's germline CDR1 is SNHLY and CDR2 FYNNEI. The germline V and J ends were trimmed by 2 bases and 3 bases, with 4 bases remaining between them. The CDR3 has 12 amino acids. Naive CD8 libraries were made from around 18,000 to 910,000 sorted cells, and they used 10%, 30% or 50% RNA. Study outcomes and limitations: Sizes of highly expanded clones could be underestimated through identical TCRs sharing a barcode.

The material sequenced was naive CD8+ T cells from blood, with Jurkat cell RNA spiked in. Subset specified: FACS-sorted CD8+CD4-CCR7+CD45RA+ naive T cells. V gene TRBV2 combines with J gene TRBJ2-5; D remains unclear. The origin of this receptor is a human donor in good health. Some libraries in this study had Jurkat cell RNA spiked in. The CDR3 here is CASSEIEETQYF. The CDR3 nucleotides are TGTGCCAGCAGTGAAATAGAAGAGACCCAGTACTTC.